This T cell receptor beta chain came from a study of T cell responses to AZD1222 COVID-19 vaccine. The study, taken as a whole, reports: Two AZD1222 administrations were followed by greater Spike-specific TCR breadth and depth. The donor cohort was predominantly white British with a female majority, and clonal diversity may have been underestimated.

The V end lost 5 bases, the J end lost 5 bases, and 15 bases lay between the germline ends. The germline V gene encodes CDR1 MNHEY and CDR2 SVGEGT. This CDR3 is built from 14 residues. Measured with immunoSEQ multiplex PCR; TCRdb has only the in-frame clones, and not every one. The top ten hold roughly 13% of the sample, which has over 100,000 clones, 88% seen once. A word on this clone: The antigen remains undetermined.

The chain has TRBV6-2 or TRBV6-3 and TRBJ1-2; D is perhaps TRBD1 (6 bases). This receptor was obtained from an adult in good health. The specimen was peripheral blood, collected on day 0 of MenACWY control vaccination. The CDR3 bases are TGTGCCAGCAGTCTGGGGGCCGCGGGATATGGCTACACCTTC. Its protein is CASSLGAAGYGYTF.